This T cell receptor (beta chain) was sequenced during a study of T cells in Graves' hyperthyroidism and ophthalmopathy. Overall study findings and caveats: A median roughly 6.6 months before onset, the model predicted ophthalmopathy.

Germline CDR1 is SNHLY and CDR2 is FYNNEI. This CDR3 has 14 amino acids. Deletions cut 5 bases from V and 0 bases from J, with 7 bases between. The table lists this clonotype with a few counts. Its antigen is not known. A patient was excluded if there was uncontrolled infection, other autoimmune disease, pregnancy or lactation. Diagnostic assessment was based on clinical symptoms, serum thyroxine and TRAb, thyroid ultrasound and orbital computed tomography. From less than 13 ml of fresh peripheral blood, PBMCs were isolated. Regions amplified from RNA transcripts were the TCR beta CDR3 regions. TCR CDR3 regions were first amplified by RT-PCR with HTBI primers. MiXCR, run by TCRdb on the multiplex PCR reads, gives a single entry per CDR3 protein. The table shows 400,000 to 550,000 distinct CDR3 sequences, with roughly 24% occurring only once.

The receptor's source is a woman in her 30s with Graves' ophthalmopathy. The gene calls are TRBV2 and TRBJ1-4; D is possibly TRBD1 (5 bases). Sequenced: blood. CDR3 nucleotides: TGTGCCAGCAGTCCAGGGTCAACTAATGAAAAACTGTTTTTT. Residues: CASSPGSTNEKLFF.